This record concerns one T cell receptor (beta chain) sequence. Its antigen is not identified. These data are taken from a study of T cell responses to AZD1222 COVID-19 vaccine. Sequenced by immunoSEQ multiplex PCR; TCRdb stores in-frame clones only, minus some. This table has hundreds of thousands of clones, more than 85% appearing once. Germline assignment: CDR1 LNHDA and CDR2 SQIVND (reference sequence). CDR3 length: 14 amino acids. V lost 10 bases and J lost 1, with 16 bases in between. Study-wide points: Donors were largely white British and mainly female; clonal diversity was possibly underestimated. Just a handful of AZD1222 recipients tested seropositive at baseline. Distributed over spike, vaccine-associated CD4 TCRs predominated at 160-218 and 743-854.

V gene TRBV19 combines with J gene TRBJ1-1; D is possibly TRBD1 (5 bases). The source material was peripheral blood, sampled on day 0 of MenACWY control vaccination. The receptor was derived from an adult in good health. The CDR3 region is CATAPRGPNTEAFF. In DNA, the CDR3 is TGTGCCACCGCACCTCGGGGACCGAACACTGAAGCTTTCTTT. Variable domain in full (rest from reference TRBV19 and TRBJ1-1): DGGITQSPKYLFRKEGQNVTLSCEQNLNHDAMYWYRQDPGQGLRLIYYSQIVNDFQKGDIAEGYSVSREKKESFPLTVTSAQKNPTAFYLCATAPRGPNTEAFFGQGTRLTVV.